This T cell receptor (beta chain) was obtained from a study of blood T cell repertoires in COVID-19. Study-wide context: Samples of COVID-19 (acute and convalescent) were obtained from the United States, Italy and Spain.

The repertoire was sequenced with immunoSEQ multiplex PCR; TCRdb's copy has only in-frame clones and lacks some. The sample contains roughly 250,000 clones, over 75% of which appear only once. Sequenced sample: peripheral blood. The clonotype comes from a human donor in a cohort sampled during active COVID-19.

The CDR3 sequence: CASSLGVSLLYF. As DNA, the CDR3 is TGCGCCAGCAGTCTAGGGGTTAGTTTGTTGTACTTC. The V gene is TRBV10-2, the J gene TRBJ2-7, with D possibly TRBD1 on 5 matching bases. V lost 5 bases and J lost 12, with 17 bases in between. Looked up from germline, CDR1 is WSHSY and CDR2 is SAAADI. The CDR3 spans 12 residues.